What follows is one T cell receptor (beta chain) and its context. The antigen is undetermined. Use of 60 Vbeta and 13 Jbeta primers characterized the PCR. Profiled with immunoSEQ multiplex PCR; TCRdb holds only in-frame clones, not every one. The profile shows about 180,000 clones, around 82% of them singletons. The data stem from a study of cytomegalovirus exposure and HLA in healthy donors. Across the whole study: HLA-typed donors were the source of approximately 85 million unique TCRs held in an early data release.

Study results and caveats: TCR beta sequences numbering some 17,000 were associated with HLA alleles at 0.05 false discovery rate in a later analysis. Presence/absence comparisons presumed near-even sequencing depth among donors. In a later analysis, a missense DCLRE1C variant was linked to TCR beta V- and J-gene trimming.

This CDR3 spans 15 amino acids. CDR1 and CDR2 (germline): ENHRY, SYGVKD. Trimming removed 10 bases at V and 4 bases at J, with 22 bases between. V gene TRBV10-3 combines with J gene TRBJ1-2; the D gene is possibly TRBD1 (5 bases). This clonotype originated in a middle-aged man in good health and CMV-seronegative. Sequenced: PBMCs. The CDR3 here is CATEEAGGSVYGYTF. For the CDR3, the DNA is TGTGCCACTGAGGAGGCCGGGGGGTCGGTCTATGGCTACACCTTC.